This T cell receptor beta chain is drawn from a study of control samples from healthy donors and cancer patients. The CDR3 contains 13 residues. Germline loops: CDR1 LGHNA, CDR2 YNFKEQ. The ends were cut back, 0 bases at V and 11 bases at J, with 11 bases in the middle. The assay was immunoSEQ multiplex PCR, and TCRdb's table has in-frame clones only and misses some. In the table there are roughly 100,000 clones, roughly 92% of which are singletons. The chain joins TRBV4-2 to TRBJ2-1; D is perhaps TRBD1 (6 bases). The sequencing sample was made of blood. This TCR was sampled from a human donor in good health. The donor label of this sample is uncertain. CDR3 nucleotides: TGTGCCAGCAGCCAAGATCAGGGGACACAGCAGTTCTTC. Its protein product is CASSQDQGTQQFF.